The present TCR beta chain was sequenced within a study of blood T cell repertoires in COVID-19. The overall study: Samples representing acute and convalescent COVID-19 were sourced from the United States, Italy and Spain.

The CDR3 spans 14 residues. Per germline, CDR1 SGHTA and CDR2 FQGTGA. V dropped 4 bases and J dropped 0 bases, with 10 bases sitting between them. Source study methods: Amplified reference gene primers provided the basis for estimating nucleated cell counts. Method: immunoSEQ multiplex PCR; TCRdb's copy keeps in-frame clones and lacks some. The V and J calls and clone size were taken over from that table, and D and trimming were inferred from the DNA. The sample lists approximately 100,000 clones, 76% occurring once. This receptor was obtained from a man older than 75 with COVID-19, enrolled during active disease. This rearrangement joins TRBV7-3 to TRBJ2-7, with D possibly being TRBD1 (5 bases). The material sequenced was peripheral blood. This CDR3 reads CASSSTGSSYEQYF. DNA for the CDR3: TGTGCCAGCAGCTCCACAGGTAGCTCCTACGAGCAGTACTTC.